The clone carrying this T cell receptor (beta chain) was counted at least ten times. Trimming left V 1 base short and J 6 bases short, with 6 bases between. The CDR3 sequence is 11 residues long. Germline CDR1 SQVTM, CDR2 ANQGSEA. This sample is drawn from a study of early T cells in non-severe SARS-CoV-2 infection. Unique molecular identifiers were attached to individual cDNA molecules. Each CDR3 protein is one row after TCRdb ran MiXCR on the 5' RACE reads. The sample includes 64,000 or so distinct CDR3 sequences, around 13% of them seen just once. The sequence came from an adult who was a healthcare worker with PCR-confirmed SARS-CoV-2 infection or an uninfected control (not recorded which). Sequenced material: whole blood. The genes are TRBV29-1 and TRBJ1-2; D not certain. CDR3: CSVEVGHGYTF. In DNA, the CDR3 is TGCAGCGTTGAAGTGGGCCATGGCTACACCTTC. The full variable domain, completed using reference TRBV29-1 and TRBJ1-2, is SAVISQKPSRDICQRGTSLTIQCQVDSQVTMMFWYRQQPGQSLTLIATANQGSEATYESGFVIDKFPISRPNLTFSTLTVSNMSPEDSSIYLCSVEVGHGYTFGSGTRLTVV.